This T cell receptor (beta chain) came from a study of cytomegalovirus exposure and HLA in healthy donors. Study as a whole: The approximately 120 validation repertoires used the same platform as the roughly 670 first-cohort repertoires (as reported by a later analysis).

V lost 1 base to trimming and J lost 6 bases; unmatched junction nucleotides: 0. The CDR3 is made up of 13 amino acids. Germline-derived CDR1 and CDR2 are SSHAT and FNYEAQ (reference sequence). TCRdb keeps only in-frame clones here, not all; method: immunoSEQ multiplex PCR. The repertoire holds around 120,000 clones, with about nine tenths as singletons. Study outcomes and limitations: A list of 150 to 200 TCR beta chains associated with cytomegalovirus was given. The tendency of first-cohort TCR clusters to co-occur in the 100 to 150 validation repertoires emerged from a later analysis.

Concerning this clone itself: Its antigen is not known.

This chain uses TRBV7-7 with TRBJ2-7; 10 positions match TRBD2. The clonotype was recovered from a young man in good health and CMV-seronegative. Sequences were obtained from PBMCs. CDR3 loop: CASSLVAGGEQYF. In DNA, the CDR3 is TGTGCCAGCAGCTTAGTAGCGGGAGGCGAGCAGTACTTC.